The sample holds one count of the clone carrying this T cell receptor beta chain. Antigen unknown. This entry is derived from a study of cytomegalovirus exposure and HLA in healthy donors. Study results and limitations: The authors enumerated under 200 TCR beta chains as linked to cytomegalovirus.

CDR3 size: 16 residues. V was clipped by 5 bases and J by 2 bases; unmatched bases: 6. Germline V CDR1 and CDR2: MGHRA, YSYEKL. With 60 Vbeta and 13 Jbeta primers, the PCR was carried out. Libraries were prepared by immunoSEQ multiplex PCR; TCRdb keeps only in-frame clonotypes and omits some of them. Of tens of thousands of clones listed, more than 80% are singletons. V and J are TRBV4-1 and TRBJ1-3; 10 bases align to TRBD1. This clonotype originated in a human donor in good health. The specimen sequenced was PBMCs. As DNA, the CDR3 is TGCGCCAGCAGCGTCAGAGGGACAGGGGCTGGAAACACCATATATTTT. It yields the protein CASSVRGTGAGNTIYF.